This T cell receptor beta chain originates from a study of cytomegalovirus exposure and HLA in healthy donors. The wider study: A later analysis reported the same platform for the 120 or so validation repertoires and the roughly 700 first-cohort repertoires.

Notes on the study in general: Researchers reported that a few CMV-associated chains were confirmed in vitro as CMV antigen-specific. Accounts indicate the classifier identified cytomegalovirus status with strong specificity and sensitivity.

It was the approximately 130-subject validation cohort, separate from the approximately 670-subject first cohort, to which the donors belonged. This clone was seen only a few times. Its antigen is as yet unknown. The table came from immunoSEQ multiplex PCR; TCRdb's copy has only in-frame clones and leaves some out. The profile shows about 330,000 clones, roughly 88% of them singletons. The length of the CDR3 is 12 residues. Germline lookup yields CDR1 SNHLY and CDR2 FYNNEI. The V and J ends lost 8 bases and 3 bases respectively, with 11 bases between them. This sequence originates from a young woman in good health and CMV-seronegative. The chain carries TRBV2 and TRBJ2-7, with a tentative D call TRBD1 (5 bases). Sequenced material: PBMCs. In nucleotides, the CDR3 is TGTGCCAGCGGCGCAGGGTACTACGAGCAGTACTTC. Amino acids: CASGAGYYEQYF.